This T cell receptor (beta chain) was sequenced for a study of cytomegalovirus exposure and HLA in healthy donors. Concerning this clone itself: Its antigen is as yet unknown.

The study, taken as a whole, reports: Most of the TCR beta V segments (in an earlier analysis) were productive either about 87% or about 30% of the time. The investigators catalogued 150 to 200 TCR beta chains as cytomegalovirus-associated.

The PCR used 60 Vbeta and 13 Jbeta primers. Clones were read by immunoSEQ multiplex PCR, and TCRdb kept only the in-frame ones, dropping some. The data show 150,000 to 200,000 clones, with approximately 80% seen just once and about 2.6% held by the top ten. The CDR3 is 18 residues long. J lost 3 bases, V lost 0 bases, and 5 bases had no gene match. Germline CDR1 reads MDHEN; CDR2 reads SYDVKM. This clonotype originated in a woman aged 40 to 50 in good health and CMV-seropositive. What was sequenced was PBMCs. The V and J genes are TRBV28 and TRBJ2-6, with 10 bases lining up with TRBD1. CDR3 sequence (DNA): TGTGCCAGCAGTTTATGGGGACAGGGGACTCATGGGGCCAACGTCCTGACTTTC. Translated, it gives CASSLWGQGTHGANVLTF.